This T cell receptor beta chain was recorded in a study of T cell responses to AZD1222 COVID-19 vaccine (dated by TCRdb to the early 2020s). About the investigation overall: TCR sequencing covered more than 230 trial participants: 200 to 220 given two doses of AZD1222 and about 26 given two doses of MenACWY control vaccine. Enrollment into the trials was organized by age into subgroups of 18-55, 56-69 and 70-plus years, and those subgroups contained approximately 160, 26 and 62 TCR-sequenced participants, respectively.

What the research found in general, with its limitations: Conclusions about previously exposed vaccinees were limited because only six AZD1222 recipients were SARS-CoV-2 seropositive at baseline. Because no samples from the day 14 peak response were available, repertoires could be characterized only after the peak T cell response. The 56-69-year group was small, and its depth increase did not reach significance, likely because of low power. Participants were mostly white British, with more females than males. The authors suggested clonal diversity may have been underestimated. Vaccine-associated CD4 TCRs spanned the whole spike protein, with dominant responses in regions 160-218 and 743-854. Spike-specific TCR breadth and depth rose significantly after two AZD1222 doses compared with day 0 and with MenACWY recipients. Epitopes outside the regions mutated in the B.1.351 and B.1.1.7 variants were reportedly recognized by nearly half of the unique spike-specific TCRs.

The CDR3 regions of human TCRbeta chains were analyzed by immunosequencing. In the source study's methods: TCRs in the repertoires were matched against a reference library of SARS-CoV-2-specific TCRs that had been generated with the MIRA antigen-specificity platform. Breadth meant the fraction of unique TCRs that were SARS-CoV-2-associated, whereas depth meant the fraction of total T cells that were SARS-CoV-2-associated. Using the MIRA data, every spike-specific TCR was mapped to the spike region that the TCR reacted to and assigned to either a CD4 or a CD8 class. Log10-transformed breadth and depth values were compared by one-way ANOVA with Sidak's multiple comparisons tests. TCRdb carries this immuneACCESS record with in-frame sequences only. Its versions omit some clonotypes, under half of them owing to an unresolved V gene in the studies checked, with the rest unexplained. V and J calls and clone size are copied from that table; D and trimming were computed from the DNA. The sample table holds approximately 110,000 clones, of which approximately 92% were seen once. The ten largest account for around 8% of the sample.

A remark on this clone: It has no known antigen specificity. Per-base qualities were not stored, and no clone one base away is much larger.

CDR3 length: 17 amino acids, cysteine to phenylalanine. Kept here is only the CDR3 DNA, which spans 51 bases and is read in frame from base 1. V has 4 bases trimmed and J has 4 bases trimmed; junction bases matching no gene number 12. The germline V gene (reference sequence) specifies SGHNT as CDR1 and YYREEE as CDR2. In light of the paper, this sample's time point label describes: about 28 days (+/-7) after the second vaccine dose. Because spike-specific TCR depth and breadth did not differ between the two schedules, AZD1222 recipients who got a second dose at roughly 4 weeks were pooled with those who got a second dose at roughly 12 weeks. The vaccinee samples were drawn from two UK trials, COV001 and COV002, one of which was a single-blind randomized controlled phase 2/3 trial testing AZD1222 (ChAdOx1 nCoV-19) in healthy adults. Trial participant PBMC samples were collected at day 0 and day 28 after the second dose for TCRbeta chain sequencing.

The TCR sequence derives from an adult who received the AZD1222 COVID-19 vaccine. The source was peripheral blood, collected 28 days after the second AZD1222 dose. The rearrangement combines TRBV5-4 with TRBJ2-1, and 9 bases in between align with TRBD2. The bases are TGTGCCAGCAGCCATGGGAGTCAGACTAGCGGTTACAATGAGCAGTTCTTC. Translated, it gives CASSHGSQTSGYNEQFF.